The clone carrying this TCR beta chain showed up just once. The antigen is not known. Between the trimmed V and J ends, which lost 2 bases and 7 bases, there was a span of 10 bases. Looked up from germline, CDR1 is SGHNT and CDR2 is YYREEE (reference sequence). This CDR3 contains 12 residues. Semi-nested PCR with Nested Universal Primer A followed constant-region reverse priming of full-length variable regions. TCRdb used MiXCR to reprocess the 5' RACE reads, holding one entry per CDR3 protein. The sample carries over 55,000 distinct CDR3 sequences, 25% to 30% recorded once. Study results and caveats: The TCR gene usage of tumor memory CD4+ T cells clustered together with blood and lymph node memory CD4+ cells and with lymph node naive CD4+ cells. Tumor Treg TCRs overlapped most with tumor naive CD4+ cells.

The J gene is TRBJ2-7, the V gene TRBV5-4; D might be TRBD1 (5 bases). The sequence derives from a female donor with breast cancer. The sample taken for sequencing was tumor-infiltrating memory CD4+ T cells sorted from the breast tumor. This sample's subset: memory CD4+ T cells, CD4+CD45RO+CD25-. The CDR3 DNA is TGTGCCAGCAGCTTCGACAGAAGTGAGCAGTACTTC. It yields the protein CASSFDRSEQYF.